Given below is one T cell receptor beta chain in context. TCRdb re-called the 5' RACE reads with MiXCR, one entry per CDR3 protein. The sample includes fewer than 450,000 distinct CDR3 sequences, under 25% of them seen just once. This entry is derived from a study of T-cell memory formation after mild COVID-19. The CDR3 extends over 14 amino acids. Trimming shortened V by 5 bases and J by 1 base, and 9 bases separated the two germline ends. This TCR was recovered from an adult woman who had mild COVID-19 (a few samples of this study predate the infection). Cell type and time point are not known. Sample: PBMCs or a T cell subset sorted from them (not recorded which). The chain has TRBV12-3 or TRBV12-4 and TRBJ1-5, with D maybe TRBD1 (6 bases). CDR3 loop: CASSPDRSNQPQHF. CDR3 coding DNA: TGTGCCAGCAGTCCCGACAGGAGCAATCAGCCCCAGCATTTT.